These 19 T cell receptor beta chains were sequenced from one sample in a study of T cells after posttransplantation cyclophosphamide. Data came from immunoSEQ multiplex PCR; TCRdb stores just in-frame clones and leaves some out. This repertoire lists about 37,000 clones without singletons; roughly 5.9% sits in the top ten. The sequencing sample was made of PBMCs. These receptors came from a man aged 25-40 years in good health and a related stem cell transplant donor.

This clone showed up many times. DNA of the CDR3: TGCGCCAGCAGCCCCGGGACAGGAAATTCACCCCTCCACTTT. This sequence encodes CASSPGTGNSPLHF. This chain links TRBV5-1 with TRBJ1-6; 8 positions match TRBD1. After removal of 4 bases from V and 7 bases from J, the junction contained 4 bases not matched to a gene. The CDR3 extends over 14 amino acids. The germline V gene encodes CDR1 SGHRS and CDR2 YFSETQ.

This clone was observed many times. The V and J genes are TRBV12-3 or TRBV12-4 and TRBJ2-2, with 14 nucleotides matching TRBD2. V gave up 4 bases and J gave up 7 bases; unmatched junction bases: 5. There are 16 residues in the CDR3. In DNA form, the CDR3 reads TGTGCCAGCAGTTCCGGACTAGCGGGGGGTTTCGGGGAGCTGTTTTTT. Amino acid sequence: CASSSGLAGGFGELFF.

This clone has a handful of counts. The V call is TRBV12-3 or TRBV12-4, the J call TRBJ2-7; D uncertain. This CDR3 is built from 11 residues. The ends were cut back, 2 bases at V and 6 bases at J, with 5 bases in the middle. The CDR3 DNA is TGTGCCAGCAGTTTATTGGCCGAGCAGTACTTC. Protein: CASSLLAEQYF.

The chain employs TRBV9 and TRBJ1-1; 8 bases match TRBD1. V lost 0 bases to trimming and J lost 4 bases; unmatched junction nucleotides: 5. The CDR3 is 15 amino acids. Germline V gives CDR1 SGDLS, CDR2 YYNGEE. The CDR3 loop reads CASSVERTGPTEAFF. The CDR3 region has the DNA TGTGCCAGCAGCGTAGAGCGGACAGGGCCCACTGAAGCTTTCTTT.

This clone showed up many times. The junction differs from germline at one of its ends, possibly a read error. CDR3 protein: CASSLAAATETQYF. The CDR3 DNA reads TGTGCTAGCAGCTTAGCGGCGGCCACAGAGACCCAGTACTTC. The chain combines TRBV7-7 with TRBJ2-5, with D possibly being TRBD2 (6 bases). In germline, CDR1 is SSHAT, CDR2 FNYEAQ (reference sequence). CDR3 length: 14 residues.

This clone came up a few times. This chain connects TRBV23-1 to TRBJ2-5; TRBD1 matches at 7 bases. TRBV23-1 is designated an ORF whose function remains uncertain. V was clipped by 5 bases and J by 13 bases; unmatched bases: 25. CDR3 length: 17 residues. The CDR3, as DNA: TGCGCCAGCAGTGAAGACAGTCTGACAGGGTTTGGGGGTTTTCCGTACTTC. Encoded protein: CASSEDSLTGFGGFPYF.

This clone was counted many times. The CDR3 region is CASSRQGGSSYNEQFF. The DNA for the CDR3 is TGTGCCAGCAGCAGACAAGGGGGTTCTTCCTACAATGAGCAGTTCTTC. J is TRBJ2-1 and V is TRBV7-2; tentative D call: TRBD1 (6 bases). Germline V gene sequence: CDR1 SGHTA, CDR2 FQGNSA. The CDR3 loop spans 16 amino acids. V dropped 5 bases and J dropped 1 base, with 15 bases sitting between them.

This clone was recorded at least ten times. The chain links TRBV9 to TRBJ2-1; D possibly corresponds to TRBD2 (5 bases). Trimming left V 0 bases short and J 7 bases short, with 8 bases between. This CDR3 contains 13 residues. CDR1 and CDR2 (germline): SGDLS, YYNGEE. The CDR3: CASSVALGNEQFF. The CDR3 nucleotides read TGTGCCAGCAGCGTAGCACTAGGTAATGAGCAGTTCTTC. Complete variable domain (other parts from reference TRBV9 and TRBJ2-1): DSGVTQTPKHLITATGQRVTLRCSPRSGDLSVYWYQQSLDQGLQFLIQYYNGEERAKGNILERFSAQQFPDLHSELNLSSLELGDSALYFCASSVALGNEQFFGPGTRLTVL.

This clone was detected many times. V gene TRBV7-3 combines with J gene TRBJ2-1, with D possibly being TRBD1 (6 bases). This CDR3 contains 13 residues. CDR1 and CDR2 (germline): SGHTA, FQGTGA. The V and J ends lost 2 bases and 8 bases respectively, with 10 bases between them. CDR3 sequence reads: CASSLQQGYEQFF. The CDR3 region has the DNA TGTGCCAGCAGCTTACAACAGGGCTATGAGCAGTTCTTC.

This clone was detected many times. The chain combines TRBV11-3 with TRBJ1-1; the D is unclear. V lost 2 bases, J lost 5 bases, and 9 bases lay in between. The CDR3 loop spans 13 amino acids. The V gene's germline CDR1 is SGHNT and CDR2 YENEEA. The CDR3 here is CASSLKGGTEAFF. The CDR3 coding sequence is TGTGCCAGCAGCTTAAAGGGTGGTACTGAAGCTTTCTTT.

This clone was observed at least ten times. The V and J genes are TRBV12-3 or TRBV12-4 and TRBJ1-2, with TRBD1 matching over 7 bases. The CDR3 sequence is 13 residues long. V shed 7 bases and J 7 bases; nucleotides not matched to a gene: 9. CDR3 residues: CASTPSRGSGYTF. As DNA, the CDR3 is TGTGCCAGCACCCCGTCCAGGGGGTCTGGCTACACCTTC.

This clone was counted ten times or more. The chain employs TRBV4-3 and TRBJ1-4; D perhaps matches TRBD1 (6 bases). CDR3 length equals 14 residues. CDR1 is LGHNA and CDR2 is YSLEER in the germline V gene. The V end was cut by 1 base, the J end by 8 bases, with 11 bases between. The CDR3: CASSQGTGWEKLFF. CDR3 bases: TGCGCCAGCAGCCAAGGAACAGGGTGGGAAAAACTGTTTTTT.

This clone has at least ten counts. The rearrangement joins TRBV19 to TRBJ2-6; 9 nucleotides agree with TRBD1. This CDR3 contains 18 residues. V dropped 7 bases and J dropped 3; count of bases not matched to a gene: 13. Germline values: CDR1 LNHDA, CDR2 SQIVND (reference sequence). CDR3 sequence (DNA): TGTGCCAGTACTTCTGGCGGGACAGGGTTCTTTGGGGCCAACGTCCTGACTTTC. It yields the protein CASTSGGTGFFGANVLTF.

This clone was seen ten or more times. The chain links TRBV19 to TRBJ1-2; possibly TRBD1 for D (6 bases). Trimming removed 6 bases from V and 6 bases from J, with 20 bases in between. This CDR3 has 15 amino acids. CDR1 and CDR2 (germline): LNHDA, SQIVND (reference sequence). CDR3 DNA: TGTGCCAGTAGAACCCCGGGACACTTAGACAATGGCTACACCTTC. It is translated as CASRTPGHLDNGYTF. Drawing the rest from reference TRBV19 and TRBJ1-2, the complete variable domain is DGGITQSPKYLFRKEGQNVTLSCEQNLNHDAMYWYRQDPGQGLRLIYYSQIVNDFQKGDIAEGYSVSREKKESFPLTVTSAQKNPTAFYLCASRTPGHLDNGYTFGSGTRLTVV.

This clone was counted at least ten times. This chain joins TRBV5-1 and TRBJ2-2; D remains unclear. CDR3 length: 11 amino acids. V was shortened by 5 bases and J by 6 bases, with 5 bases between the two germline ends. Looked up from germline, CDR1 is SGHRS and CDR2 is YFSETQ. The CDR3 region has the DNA TGCGCCAGCAGGTCGTCCGGGGAGCTGTTTTTT. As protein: CASRSSGELFF.

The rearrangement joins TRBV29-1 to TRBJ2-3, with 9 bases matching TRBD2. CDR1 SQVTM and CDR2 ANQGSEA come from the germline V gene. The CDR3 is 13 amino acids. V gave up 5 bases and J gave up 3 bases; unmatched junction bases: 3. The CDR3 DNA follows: TGCAGCGTTCCCAGCGGGGGGACAGATACGCAGTATTTT. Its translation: CSVPSGGTDTQYF.

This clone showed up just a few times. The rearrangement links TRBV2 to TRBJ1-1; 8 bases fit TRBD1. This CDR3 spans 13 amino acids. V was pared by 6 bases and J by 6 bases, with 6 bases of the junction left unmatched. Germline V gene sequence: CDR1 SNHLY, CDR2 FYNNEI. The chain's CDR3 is CASRQTGVAEAFF. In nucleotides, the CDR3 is TGTGCCAGCAGACAGACAGGGGTCGCTGAAGCTTTCTTT. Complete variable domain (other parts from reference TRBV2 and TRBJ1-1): EPEVTQTPSHQVTQMGQEVILRCVPISNHLYFYWYRQILGQKVEFLVSFYNNEISEKSEIFDDQFSVERPDGSNFTLKIRSTKLEDSAMYFCASRQTGVAEAFFGQGTRLTVV.

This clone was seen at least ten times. The CDR3 reads CASSVYSGQETQYF. The CDR3 nucleotides read TGTGCCAGCAGTGTTTATAGCGGGCAAGAGACCCAGTACTTC. The genes are TRBV6-1 and TRBJ2-5; 7 bases are a match to TRBD2. CDR3 length: 14 residues. In germline, CDR1 is MNHNS, CDR2 SASEGT. The ends lost 4 bases at V and 2 bases at J; junction bases unmatched: 4.

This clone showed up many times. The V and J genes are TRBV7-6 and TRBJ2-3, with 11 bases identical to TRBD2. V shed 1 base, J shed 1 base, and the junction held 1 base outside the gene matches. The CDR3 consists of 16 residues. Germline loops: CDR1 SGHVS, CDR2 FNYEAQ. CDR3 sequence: CASSLVTSGGTDTQYF. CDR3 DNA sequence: TGTGCCAGCAGCTTAGTGACTAGCGGGGGCACAGATACGCAGTATTTT.